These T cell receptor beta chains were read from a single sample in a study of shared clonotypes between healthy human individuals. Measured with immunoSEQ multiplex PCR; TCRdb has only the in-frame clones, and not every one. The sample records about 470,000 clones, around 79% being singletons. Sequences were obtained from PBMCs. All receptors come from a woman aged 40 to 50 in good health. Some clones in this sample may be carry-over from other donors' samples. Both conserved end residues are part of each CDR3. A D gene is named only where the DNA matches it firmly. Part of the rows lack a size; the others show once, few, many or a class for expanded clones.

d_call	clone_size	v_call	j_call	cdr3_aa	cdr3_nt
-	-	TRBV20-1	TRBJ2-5	CSAILTETQYF	TGCAGTGCTATCCTGACAGAGACCCAGTACTTC
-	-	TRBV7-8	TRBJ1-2	CASSLVGYGYTF	TGTGCCAGCAGCTTAGTGGGGTATGGCTACACCTTC
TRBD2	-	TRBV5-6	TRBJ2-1	CASRDGLAGAGEQFF	TGTGCCAGCAGGGACGGACTAGCGGGAGCCGGTGAGCAGTTCTTC
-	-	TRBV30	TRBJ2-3	CAWSVRGSTDTQYF	TGTGCCTGGAGTGTCAGGGGAAGCACAGATACGCAGTATTTT
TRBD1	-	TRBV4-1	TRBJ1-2	CASSQERGRNYGYTF	TGCGCCAGCAGCCAAGAAAGGGGGCGAAACTATGGCTACACCTTC
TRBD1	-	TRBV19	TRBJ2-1	CASSISTGGRDEQFF	TGTGCCAGTAGTATTTCGACAGGGGGTCGAGATGAGCAGTTCTTC
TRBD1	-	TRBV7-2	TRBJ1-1	CASSPHWTGKGTEAFF	TGTGCCAGCAGCCCCCACTGGACAGGGAAGGGCACTGAAGCTTTCTTT
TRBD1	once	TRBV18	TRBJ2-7	CASSPPSTTGGEQYF	TGTGCCAGCTCACCACCCTCAACGACAGGGGGTGAGCAGTACTTC
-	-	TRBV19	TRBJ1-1	CASSIDSPNAEAFF	TGTGCCAGTAGTATAGACAGTCCCAACGCTGAAGCTTTCTTT
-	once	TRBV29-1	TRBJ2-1	CSGKTGSLYNEQFF	TGCAGCGGGAAGACAGGCAGCCTTTACAATGAGCAGTTCTTC
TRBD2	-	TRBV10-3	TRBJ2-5	CAISESWGGKETQYF	TGTGCCATCAGTGAGTCCTGGGGGGGGAAAGAGACCCAGTACTTC
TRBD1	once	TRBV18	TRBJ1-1	CASSPVTGVPDTEAFF	TGTGCCAGCTCACCAGTGACAGGGGTTCCGGACACTGAAGCTTTCTTT
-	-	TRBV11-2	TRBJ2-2	CASSLGGLGAGELFF	TGTGCCAGCAGCTTAGGAGGGCTAGGGGCCGGGGAGCTGTTTTTT
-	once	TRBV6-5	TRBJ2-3	CASSPGRAYTQYF	TGTGCCAGCAGCCCCGGGAGAGCTTATACGCAGTATTTT
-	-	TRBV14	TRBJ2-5	CASSPRRWGLEETQYF	TGTGCCAGCAGCCCCCGGAGGTGGGGGTTGGAAGAGACCCAGTACTTC
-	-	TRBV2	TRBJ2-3	CASSGGGQDTQYF	TGTGCCAGCAGCGGTGGGGGGCAGGATACGCAGTATTTT
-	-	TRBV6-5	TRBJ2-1	CASSYSGNEQFF	TGTGCCAGCAGTTACTCGGGGAATGAGCAGTTCTTC
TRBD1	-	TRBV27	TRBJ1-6	CASSLSITGGAGSPLHF	TGTGCCAGCAGTTTATCGATAACAGGGGGCGCAGGATCACCCCTCCACTTT
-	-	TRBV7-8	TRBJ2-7	CASSRAGQGEQYF	TGTGCCAGCAGCCGCGCTGGGCAGGGGGAGCAGTACTTC
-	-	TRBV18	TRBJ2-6	CASSPQTGPVILTF	TGTGCCAGCTCACCCCAGACAGGCCCCGTGATCCTGACTTTC
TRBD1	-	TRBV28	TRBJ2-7	CASSPTGVYEQYF	TGTGCCAGCAGTCCGACAGGGGTCTACGAGCAGTACTTC
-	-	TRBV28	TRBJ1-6	CAIAGLGSPLHF	TGTGCCATTGCTGGGCTTGGTTCACCCCTCCACTTT
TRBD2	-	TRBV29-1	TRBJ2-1	CSAQGPSGRTSNEQFF	TGCAGCGCCCAAGGTCCTAGCGGGAGGACGAGCAATGAGCAGTTCTTC
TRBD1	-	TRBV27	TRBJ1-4	CASSLSRTGSLREKLFF	TGTGCCAGCAGTTTATCACGGACAGGGTCTCTTAGAGAAAAACTGTTTTTT
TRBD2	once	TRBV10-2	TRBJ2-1	CATQILAQTYNEQFF	TGCGCCACCCAGATACTAGCGCAAACCTACAATGAGCAGTTCTTC
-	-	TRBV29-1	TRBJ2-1	CSVDSLADNEQFF	TGCAGCGTTGATTCTCTAGCTGACAATGAGCAGTTCTTC
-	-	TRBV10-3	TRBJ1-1	CAISDWTVNTEAFF	TGTGCCATCAGTGATTGGACGGTGAACACTGAAGCTTTCTTT
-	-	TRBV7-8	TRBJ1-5	CASSLASSVGGRVQPQHF	TGTGCCAGCAGCTTAGCCTCTTCCGTGGGTGGGCGAGTTCAGCCCCAGCATTTT
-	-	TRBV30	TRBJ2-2	CAWRDTLLGGARHTGELFF	TGTGCCTGGAGGGACACCCTTTTGGGGGGGGCGCGTCACACCGGGGAGCTGTTTTTT
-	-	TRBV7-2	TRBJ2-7	CASSLGLGTRYEQYF	TGTGCCAGCAGCTTAGGCCTGGGGACACGATACGAGCAGTACTTC
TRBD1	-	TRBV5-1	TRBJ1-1	CASSRWTGENTEAFF	TGCGCCAGCAGCCGTTGGACAGGGGAAAACACTGAAGCTTTCTTT
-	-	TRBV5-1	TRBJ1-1	CASSQDGYGEAFF	TGCGCCAGCAGTCAAGACGGTTATGGAGAAGCTTTCTTT
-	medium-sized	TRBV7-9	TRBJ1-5	CASSFSRSGSNQPQHF	TGTGCCAGCAGCTTCTCCCGGAGCGGTAGCAATCAGCCCCAGCATTTT
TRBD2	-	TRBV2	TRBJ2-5	CASSEGTSGRQETQYF	TGTGCCAGCAGTGAAGGGACTAGCGGTCGACAAGAGACCCAGTACTTC
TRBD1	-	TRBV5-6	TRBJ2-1	CASSPLGTGTENEQFF	TGTGCCAGCAGCCCACTAGGGACAGGGACAGAAAATGAGCAGTTCTTC
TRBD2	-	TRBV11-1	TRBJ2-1	CASGRTSGSNEQFF	TGTGCCAGCGGCCGGACTAGCGGGAGCAATGAGCAGTTCTTC
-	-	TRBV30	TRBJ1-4	CAWSASIPLGEKLFF	TGTGCCTGGAGTGCAAGCATACCCCTAGGTGAAAAACTGTTTTTT
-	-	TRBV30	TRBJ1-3	CAWNGISGNTIYF	TGTGCCTGGAACGGGATCTCTGGAAACACCATATATTTT
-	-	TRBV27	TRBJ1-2	CASSLSYNGGNGYTF	TGTGCCAGCAGTTTATCGTATAACGGGGGGAATGGCTACACCTTC
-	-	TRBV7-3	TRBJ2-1	CASSLEAGPDNEQFF	TGTGCCAGCAGCTTAGAGGCGGGGCCGGACAATGAGCAGTTCTTC
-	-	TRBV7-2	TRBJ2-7	CASSLVSPYEQYF	TGTGCCAGCAGCTTAGTTTCGCCCTACGAGCAGTACTTC
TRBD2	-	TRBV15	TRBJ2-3	CATSRGGLAGADTQYF	TGTGCCACCAGCAGAGGAGGGCTAGCGGGAGCAGATACGCAGTATTTT
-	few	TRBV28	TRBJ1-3	CASSLSGSGNTIYF	TGTGCCAGCAGTTTGTCGGGCTCTGGAAACACCATATATTTT
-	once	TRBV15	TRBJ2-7	CATSRVQGGSYEQYF	TGTGCCACCAGCAGAGTGCAGGGGGGTTCCTACGAGCAGTACTTC
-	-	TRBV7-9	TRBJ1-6	CASSSNRASPLHF	TGTGCCAGCAGCTCCAACAGAGCTTCACCCCTCCACTTT
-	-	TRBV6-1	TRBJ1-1	CASSGTARDTEAFF	TGTGCCAGCAGTGGGACAGCCCGGGACACTGAAGCTTTCTTT
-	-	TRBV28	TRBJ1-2	CASSLVGGDLYGYTF	TGTGCCAGCAGTTTAGTGGGAGGAGACCTCTATGGCTACACCTTC
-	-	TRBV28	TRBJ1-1	CASSRAEMNTEAFF	TGTGCCAGCAGTCGGGCCGAAATGAACACTGAAGCTTTCTTT
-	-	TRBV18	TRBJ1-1	CASSADTEAFF	TGTGCCAGCTCAGCAGACACTGAAGCTTTCTTT
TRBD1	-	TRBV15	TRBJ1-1	CATSREGQGWTEAFF	TGTGCCACCAGCAGGGAAGGACAGGGGTGGACTGAAGCTTTCTTT
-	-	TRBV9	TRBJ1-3	CASSKRDRDTIYF	TGTGCCAGCAGCAAGCGAGATAGGGACACCATATATTTT
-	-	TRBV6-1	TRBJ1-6	CASSEGVSSNSPLHF	TGTGCCAGCAGCGAGGGGGTGTCGAGTAATTCACCCCTCCACTTT